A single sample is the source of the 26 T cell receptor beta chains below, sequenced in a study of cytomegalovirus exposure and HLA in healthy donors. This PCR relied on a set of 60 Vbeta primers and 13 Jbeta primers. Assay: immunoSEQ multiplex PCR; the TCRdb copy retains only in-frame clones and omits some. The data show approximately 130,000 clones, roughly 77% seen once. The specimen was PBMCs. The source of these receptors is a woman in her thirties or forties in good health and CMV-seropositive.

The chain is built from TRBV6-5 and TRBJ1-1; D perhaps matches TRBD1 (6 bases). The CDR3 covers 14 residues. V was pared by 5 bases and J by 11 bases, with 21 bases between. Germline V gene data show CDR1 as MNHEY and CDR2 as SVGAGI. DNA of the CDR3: TGTGCCAGCAGTGTGGACAGTTTCTCGGGGCGCGCTTTCTTT. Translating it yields CASSVDSFSGRAFF.

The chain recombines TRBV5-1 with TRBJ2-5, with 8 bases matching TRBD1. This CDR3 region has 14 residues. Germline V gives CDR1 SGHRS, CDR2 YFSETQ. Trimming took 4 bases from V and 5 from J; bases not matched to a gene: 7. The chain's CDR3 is CASSPRGLAETQYF. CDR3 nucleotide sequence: TGCGCCAGCAGCCCCAGGGGGCTGGCGGAGACCCAGTACTTC. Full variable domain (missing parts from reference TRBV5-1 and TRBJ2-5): KAGVTQTPRYLIKTRGQQVTLSCSPISGHRSVSWYQQTPGQGLQFLFEYFSETQRNKGNFPGRFSGRQFSNSRSEMNVSTLELGDSALYLCASSPRGLAETQYFGPGTRLLVL.

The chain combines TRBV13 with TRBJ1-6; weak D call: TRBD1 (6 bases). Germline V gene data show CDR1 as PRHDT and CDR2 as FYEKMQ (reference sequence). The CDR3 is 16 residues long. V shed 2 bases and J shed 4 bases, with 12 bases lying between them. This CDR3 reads CASSLQGLKYNSPLHF. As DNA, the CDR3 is TGTGCCAGCAGCTTACAGGGGCTGAAGTATAATTCACCCCTCCACTTT.

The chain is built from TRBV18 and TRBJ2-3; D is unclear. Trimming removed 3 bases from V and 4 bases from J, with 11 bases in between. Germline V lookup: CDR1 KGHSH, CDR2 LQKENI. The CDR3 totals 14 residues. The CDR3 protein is CASSPSSPADTQYF. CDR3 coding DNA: TGTGCCAGCTCACCCTCATCCCCAGCAGATACGCAGTATTTT. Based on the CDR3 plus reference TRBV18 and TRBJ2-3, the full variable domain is NAGVMQNPRHLVRRRGQEARLRCSPMKGHSHVYWYRQLPEEGLKFMVYLQKENIIDESGMPKERFSAEFPKEGPSILRIQQVVRGDSAAYFCASSPSSPADTQYFGPGTRLTVL.

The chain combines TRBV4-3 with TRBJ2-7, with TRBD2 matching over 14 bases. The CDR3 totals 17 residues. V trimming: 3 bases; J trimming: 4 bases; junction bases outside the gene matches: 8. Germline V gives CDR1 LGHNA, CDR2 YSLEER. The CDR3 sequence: CASSHGTSGSHGYEQYF. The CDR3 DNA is TGCGCCAGCAGCCATGGGACTAGCGGGAGTCATGGGTACGAGCAGTACTTC.

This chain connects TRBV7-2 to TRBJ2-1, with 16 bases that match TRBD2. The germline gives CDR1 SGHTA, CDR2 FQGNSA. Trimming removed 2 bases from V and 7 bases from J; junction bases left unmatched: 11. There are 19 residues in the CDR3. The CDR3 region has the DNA TGTGCCAGCAGCTTAAGCAGCGGGGGACTAGCGGGGGGGGGAAATGAGCAGTTCTTC. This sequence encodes CASSLSSGGLAGGGNEQFF. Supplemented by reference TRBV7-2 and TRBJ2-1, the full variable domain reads GAGVSQSPSNKVTEKGKDVELRCDPISGHTALYWYRQSLGQGLEFLIYFQGNSAPDKSGLPSDRFSAERTGGSVSTLTIQRTQQEDSAVYLCASSLSSGGLAGGGNEQFFGPGTRLTVL.

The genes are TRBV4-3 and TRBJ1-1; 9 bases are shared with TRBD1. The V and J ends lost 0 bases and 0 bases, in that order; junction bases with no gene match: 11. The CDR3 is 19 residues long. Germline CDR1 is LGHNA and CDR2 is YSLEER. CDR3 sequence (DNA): TGCGCCAGCAGCCAAGACACCGGGACAGGGCTTAGGATGAACACTGAAGCTTTCTTT. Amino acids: CASSQDTGTGLRMNTEAFF.

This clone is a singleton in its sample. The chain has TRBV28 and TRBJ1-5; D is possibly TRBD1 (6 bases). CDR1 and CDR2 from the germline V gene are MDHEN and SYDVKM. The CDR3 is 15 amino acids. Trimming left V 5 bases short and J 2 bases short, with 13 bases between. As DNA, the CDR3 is TGTGCCAGCAGTCCCTCGGACAGCCGCAATCAGCCCCAGCATTTT. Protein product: CASSPSDSRNQPQHF.

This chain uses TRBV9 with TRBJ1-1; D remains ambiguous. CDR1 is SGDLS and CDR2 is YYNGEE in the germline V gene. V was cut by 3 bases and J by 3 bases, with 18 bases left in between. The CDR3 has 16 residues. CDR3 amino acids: CASSGALGSGDTEAFF. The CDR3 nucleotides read TGTGCCAGCAGCGGTGCCTTAGGTAGCGGGGACACTGAAGCTTTCTTT.

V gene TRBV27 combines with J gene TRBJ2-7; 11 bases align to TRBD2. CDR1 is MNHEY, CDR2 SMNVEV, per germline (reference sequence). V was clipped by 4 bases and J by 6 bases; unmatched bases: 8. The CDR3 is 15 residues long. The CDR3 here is CASSSLAGGAGEQYF. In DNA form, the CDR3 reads TGTGCCAGCAGTTCGCTAGCGGGGGGTGCCGGCGAGCAGTACTTC.

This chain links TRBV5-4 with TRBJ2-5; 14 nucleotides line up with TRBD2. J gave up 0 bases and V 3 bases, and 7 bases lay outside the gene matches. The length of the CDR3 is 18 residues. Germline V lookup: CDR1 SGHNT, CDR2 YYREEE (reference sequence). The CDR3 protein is CASSWKRGLAGDQETQYF. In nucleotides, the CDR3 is TGTGCCAGCAGCTGGAAGAGGGGACTAGCGGGAGACCAAGAGACCCAGTACTTC.

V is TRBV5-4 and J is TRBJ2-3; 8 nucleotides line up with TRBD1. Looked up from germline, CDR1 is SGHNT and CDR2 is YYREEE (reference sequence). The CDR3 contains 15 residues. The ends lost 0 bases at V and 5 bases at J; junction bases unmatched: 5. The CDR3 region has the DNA TGTGCCAGCAGCTTGGCGGCAGGGGGCAGAGATACGCAGTATTTT. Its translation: CASSLAAGGRDTQYF. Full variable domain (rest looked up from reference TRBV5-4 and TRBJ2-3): ETGVTQSPTHLIKTRGQQVTLRCSSQSGHNTVSWYQQALGQGPQFIFQYYREEENGRGNFPPRFSGLQFPNYSSELNVNALELDDSALYLCASSLAAGGRDTQYFGPGTRLTVL.

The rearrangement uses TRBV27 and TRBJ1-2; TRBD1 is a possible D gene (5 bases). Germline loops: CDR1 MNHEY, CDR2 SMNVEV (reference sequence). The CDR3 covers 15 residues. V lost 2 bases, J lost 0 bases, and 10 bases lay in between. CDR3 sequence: CASSLGAKANYGYTF. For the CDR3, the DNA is TGTGCCAGCAGTTTAGGGGCTAAGGCTAACTATGGCTACACCTTC.

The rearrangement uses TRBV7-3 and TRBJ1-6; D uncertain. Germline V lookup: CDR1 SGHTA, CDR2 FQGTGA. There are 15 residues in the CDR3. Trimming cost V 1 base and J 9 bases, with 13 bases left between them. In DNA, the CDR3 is TGTGCCAGCAGCTTAAGTCCCTACGGGAGTTCACCCCTCCACTTT. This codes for CASSLSPYGSSPLHF.

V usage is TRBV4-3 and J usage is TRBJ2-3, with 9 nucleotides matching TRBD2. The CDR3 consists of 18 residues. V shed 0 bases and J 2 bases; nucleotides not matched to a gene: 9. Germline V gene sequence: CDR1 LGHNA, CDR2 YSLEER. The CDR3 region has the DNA TGCGCCAGCAGCCAAGAGCGGCGAACTAGCGGGTTCACAGATACGCAGTATTTT. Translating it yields CASSQERRTSGFTDTQYF.

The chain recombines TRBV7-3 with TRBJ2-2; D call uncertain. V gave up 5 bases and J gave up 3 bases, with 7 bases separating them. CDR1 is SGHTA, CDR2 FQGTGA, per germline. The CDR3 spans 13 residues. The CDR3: CASSPLYTGELFF. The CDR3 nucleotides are TGTGCCAGCAGCCCTCTCTACACCGGGGAGCTGTTTTTT.

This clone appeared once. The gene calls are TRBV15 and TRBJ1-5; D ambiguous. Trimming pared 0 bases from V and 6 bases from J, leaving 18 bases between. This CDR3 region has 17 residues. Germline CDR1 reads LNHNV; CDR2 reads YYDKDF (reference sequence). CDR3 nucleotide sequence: TGTGCCACCAGCAGAGATTATCGGAGGGTAGGCGGTCAGCCCCAGCATTTT. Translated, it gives CATSRDYRRVGGQPQHF.

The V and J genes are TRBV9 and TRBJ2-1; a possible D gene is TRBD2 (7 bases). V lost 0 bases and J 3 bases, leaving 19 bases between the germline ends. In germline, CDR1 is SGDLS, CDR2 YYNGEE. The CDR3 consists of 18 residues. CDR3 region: CASSVAEVGEGVYNEQFF. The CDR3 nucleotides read TGTGCCAGCAGCGTAGCGGAGGTGGGGGAGGGGGTCTACAATGAGCAGTTCTTC.

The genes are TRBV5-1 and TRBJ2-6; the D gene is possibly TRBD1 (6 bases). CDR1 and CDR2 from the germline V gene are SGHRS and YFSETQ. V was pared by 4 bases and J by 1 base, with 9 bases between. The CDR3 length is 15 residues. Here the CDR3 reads CASSNQGSGANVLTF. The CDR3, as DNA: TGCGCCAGCAGCAACCAGGGGTCTGGGGCCAACGTCCTGACTTTC.

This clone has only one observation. The CDR3: CASPRDSESYNEQFF. The CDR3 DNA reads TGTGCCAGCCCCCGGGACAGCGAATCCTACAATGAGCAGTTCTTC. This chain joins TRBV7-9 and TRBJ2-1, with TRBD1 matching over 7 bases. J lost 1 base, V lost 8 bases, and 8 bases had no gene match. CDR3 length equals 15 residues. From germline, CDR1 is SEHNR and CDR2 FQNEAQ (reference sequence). Supplemented by reference TRBV7-9 and TRBJ2-1, the full variable domain reads DTGVSQNPRHKITKRGQNVTFRCDPISEHNRLYWYRQTLGQGPEFLTYFQNEAQLEKSRLLSDRFSAERPKGSFSTLEIQRTEQGDSAMYLCASPRDSESYNEQFFGPGTRLTVL.

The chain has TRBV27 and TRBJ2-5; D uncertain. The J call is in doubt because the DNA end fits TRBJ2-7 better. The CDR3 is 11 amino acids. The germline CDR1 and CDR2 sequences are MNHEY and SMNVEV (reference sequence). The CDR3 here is CASSFSYEQYF. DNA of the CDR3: TGTGCCAGCAGTTTCTCCTACGAGCAGTACTTC.

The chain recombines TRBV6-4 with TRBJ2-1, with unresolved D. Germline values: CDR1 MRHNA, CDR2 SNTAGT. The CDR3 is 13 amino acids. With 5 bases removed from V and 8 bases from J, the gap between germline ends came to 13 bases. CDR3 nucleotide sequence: TGTGCCAGCAGTCCTGGCTCCGTCGATGAGCAGTTCTTC. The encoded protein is CASSPGSVDEQFF.

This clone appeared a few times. The CDR3 bases are TGTGCCAGCAGCTACAGACAGGGCTGGGGCACTGAAGCTTTCTTT. Protein sequence: CASSYRQGWGTEAFF. The rearrangement uses TRBV7-8 and TRBJ1-1; 7 bases are a match to TRBD1. This CDR3 contains 15 residues. Germline values: CDR1 SGHVS, CDR2 FQNEAQ. The J segment lost 4 bases and the V segment lost 4 bases, leaving 9 bases of the junction unmatched.

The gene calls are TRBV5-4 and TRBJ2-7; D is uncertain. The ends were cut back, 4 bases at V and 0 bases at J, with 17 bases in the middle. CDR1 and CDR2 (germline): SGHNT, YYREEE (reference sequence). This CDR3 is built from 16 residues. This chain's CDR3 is CASSTGLDPSSYEQYF. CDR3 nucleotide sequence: TGTGCCAGCAGCACGGGTCTAGATCCTAGCTCCTACGAGCAGTACTTC.

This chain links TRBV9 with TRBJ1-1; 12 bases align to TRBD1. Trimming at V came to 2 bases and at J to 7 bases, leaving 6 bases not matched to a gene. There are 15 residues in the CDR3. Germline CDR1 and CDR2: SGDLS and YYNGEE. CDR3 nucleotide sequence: TGTGCCAGCAGCGTTTTGGGACAGGGGGCTAATGAAGCTTTCTTT. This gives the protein CASSVLGQGANEAFF.

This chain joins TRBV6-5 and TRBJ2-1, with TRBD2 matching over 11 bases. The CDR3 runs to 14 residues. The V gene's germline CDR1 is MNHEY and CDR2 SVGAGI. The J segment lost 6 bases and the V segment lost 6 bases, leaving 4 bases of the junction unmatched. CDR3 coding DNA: TGTGCCAGCAGCGGGACTAGCGGACCCAATGAGCAGTTCTTC. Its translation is CASSGTSGPNEQFF.